One sample yielded the 4 T cell receptor beta chains listed below, sequenced in a study of blood T cells in healthy people across ages. Alongside a J-beta primer mix, a sample-barcoded 5' primer served in a second PCR lasting about 7 to 12 cycles. Each CDR3 protein gets one entry after TCRdb re-called the 5' RACE reads with MiXCR. This sample has fewer than 900,000 distinct CDR3 sequences, with around 40% found just once. The sequenced sample was blood. The receptors were sampled from a woman aged 55-70 years in good health.

The V and J genes are TRBV10-3 and TRBJ2-7; TRBD1 matches at 8 bases. This CDR3 has 14 amino acids. The J segment lost 3 bases and the V segment lost 3 bases, leaving 4 bases of the junction unmatched. Germline V gene sequence: CDR1 ENHRY, CDR2 SYGVKD. For the CDR3, the DNA is TGTGCCATCAGTGACCTTGGGACAGGCTACGAGCAGTACTTC. This encodes CAISDLGTGYEQYF.

The CDR3 nucleotides read TGTGCCAGCAGCCAAGGTGAGGCGGCGGAAGCTTTCTTT. This gives the protein CASSQGEAAEAFF. The chain couples TRBV4-2 to TRBJ1-1; D call uncertain. Germline CDR1 reads LGHNA; CDR2 reads YNFKEQ. The CDR3 is made up of 13 amino acids. The V end lost 1 base, the J end lost 8 bases, and 11 bases lay between the germline ends.

The chain is built from TRBV28 and TRBJ2-5, with TRBD1 identical over 12 bases. V shed 4 bases and J 0 bases; nucleotides not matched to a gene: 6. Germline V gene sequence: CDR1 MDHEN, CDR2 SYDVKM. The CDR3 has 17 residues. CDR3 nucleotide sequence: TGTGCCAGCAGTTCCTCCGGGACAGGGGGCGACCAAGAGACCCAGTACTTC. Translation gives CASSSSGTGGDQETQYF.

The rearrangement uses TRBV7-2 and TRBJ2-7; no clear D gene. Germline CDR1 is SGHTA and CDR2 is FQGNSA. V gave up 2 bases and J gave up 2 bases, with 10 bases separating them. The CDR3 totals 14 residues. As DNA, the CDR3 is TGTGCCAGCAGCTTATATTCAGGACCCTACGAGCAGTACTTC. Translation gives CASSLYSGPYEQYF. The full variable domain, with the rest looked up from reference TRBV7-2 and TRBJ2-7, is GAGVSQSPSNKVTEKGKDVELRCDPISGHTALYWYRQSLGQGLEFLIYFQGNSAPDKSGLPSDRFSAERTGGSVSTLTIQRTQQEDSAVYLCASSLYSGPYEQYFGPGTRLTVT.